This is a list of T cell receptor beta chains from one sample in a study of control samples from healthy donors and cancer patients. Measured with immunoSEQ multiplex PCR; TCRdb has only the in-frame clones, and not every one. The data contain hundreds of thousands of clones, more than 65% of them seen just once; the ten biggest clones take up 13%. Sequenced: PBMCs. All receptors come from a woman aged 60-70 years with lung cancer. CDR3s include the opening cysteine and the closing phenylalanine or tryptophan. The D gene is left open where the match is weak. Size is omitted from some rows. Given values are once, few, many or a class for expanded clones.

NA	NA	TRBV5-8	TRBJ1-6	CASSLFVGAGNSPLHF	TGTGCCAGCAGCTTGTTTGTGGGGGCTGGGAATTCACCCCTCCACTTT
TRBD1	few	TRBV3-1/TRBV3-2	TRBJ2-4	CASSPSDRGNIQYF	TGTGCCAGCAGCCCTTCGGACAGGGGGAACATTCAGTACTTC
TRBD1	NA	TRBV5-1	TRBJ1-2	CASSLAGGDYGYTF	TGCGCCAGCAGCTTGGCAGGGGGAGACTATGGCTACACCTTC
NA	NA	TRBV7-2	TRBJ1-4	CASSLGRQIATNEKLFF	TGTGCCAGCAGCTTAGGTCGGCAGATTGCAACTAATGAAAAACTGTTTTTT
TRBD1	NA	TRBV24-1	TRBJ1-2	CATSELDRGYGYTF	TGTGCCACCAGTGAACTGGACAGGGGCTATGGCTACACCTTC
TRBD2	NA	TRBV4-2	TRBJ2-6	CASSFPGLAGGANVLTF	TGTGCCAGCAGCTTCCCGGGACTAGCGGGCGGGGCCAACGTCCTGACTTTC
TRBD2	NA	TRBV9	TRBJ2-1	CASSPWEGRGEQFF	TGTGCCAGCAGCCCGTGGGAAGGGAGGGGTGAGCAGTTCTTC
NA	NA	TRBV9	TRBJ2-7	CASSVAWYEGSDEQYF	TGTGCCAGCAGCGTAGCTTGGTACGAGGGATCTGACGAGCAGTACTTC
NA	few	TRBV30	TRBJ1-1	CAWSVQSSKAFF	TGTGCCTGGAGTGTACAGTCCTCAAAAGCTTTCTTT
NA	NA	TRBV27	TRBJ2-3	CASSLAQGGDTQYF	TGTGCCAGCAGTTTGGCACAGGGCGGGGATACGCAGTATTTT
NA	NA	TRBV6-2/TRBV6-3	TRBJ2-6	CASSSRASGANVLTF	TGTGCCAGCAGTAGCAGGGCCTCGGGGGCCAACGTCCTGACTTTC
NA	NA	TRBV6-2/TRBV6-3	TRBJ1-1	CASSREGFEAFF	TGTGCCAGCAGTCGAGAGGGCTTTGAAGCTTTCTTT
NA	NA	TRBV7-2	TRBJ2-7	CASSKQAYEQYF	TGTGCCAGCAGTAAACAGGCCTACGAGCAGTACTTC
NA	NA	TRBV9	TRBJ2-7	CASSEARERRGEQYF	TGTGCCAGCAGCGAGGCCCGGGAGCGAAGGGGCGAGCAGTACTTC
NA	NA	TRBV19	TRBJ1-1	CASSASMGEVAFF	TGTGCCAGTAGTGCATCCATGGGTGAGGTAGCTTTCTTT
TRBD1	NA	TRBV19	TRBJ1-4	CASSLTGTGVVGKLFF	TGTGCCAGTAGTTTGACAGGGACGGGGGTCGTGGGCAAACTGTTTTTT
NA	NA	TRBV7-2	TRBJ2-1	CASSLELGRGNEQFF	TGTGCCAGCAGCTTAGAATTGGGCCGAGGAAATGAGCAGTTCTTC
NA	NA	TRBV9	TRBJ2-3	CASSVEGGGTIPRTDTQYF	TGTGCCAGCAGCGTAGAAGGAGGCGGGACAATTCCCCGCACAGATACGCAGTATTTT
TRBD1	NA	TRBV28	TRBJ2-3	CASGMTGATDTQYF	TGTGCCAGCGGAATGACAGGGGCCACAGATACGCAGTATTTT
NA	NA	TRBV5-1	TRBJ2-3	CASSFPTGDTDTQYF	TGCGCCAGCAGCTTTCCTACGGGGGACACAGATACGCAGTATTTT
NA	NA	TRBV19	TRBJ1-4	CASNPRWGREREKLFF	TGTGCCAGTAATCCCCGTTGGGGCAGGGAGAGGGAAAAACTGTTTTTT
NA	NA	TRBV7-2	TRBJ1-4	CASSSYEKLFF	TGTGCCAGCAGCTCTTATGAAAAACTGTTTTTT
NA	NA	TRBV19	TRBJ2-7	CASRSDGSSYEQYF	TGTGCCAGTAGAAGCGACGGATCCTCCTACGAGCAGTACTTC
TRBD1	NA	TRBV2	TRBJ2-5	CASSEAGAGGAGETQYF	TGTGCCAGCAGTGAAGCAGGGGCAGGGGGCGCGGGAGAGACCCAGTACTTC
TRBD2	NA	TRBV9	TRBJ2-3	CASSVDSGSRDTQYF	TGTGCCAGCAGCGTAGATAGCGGGAGTAGGGATACGCAGTATTTT
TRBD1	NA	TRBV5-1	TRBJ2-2	CASREQGFSGELFF	TGCGCCAGCAGAGAACAGGGGTTCTCCGGGGAGCTGTTTTTT
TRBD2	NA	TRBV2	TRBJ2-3	CASESGRGDTQYF	TGTGCCAGCGAAAGCGGGAGGGGTGATACGCAGTATTTT
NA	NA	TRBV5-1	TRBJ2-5	CASSLGAGRQETQYF	TGCGCCAGCAGCTTGGGGGCAGGGCGGCAAGAGACCCAGTACTTC